This TCR beta chain was sequenced for a study of response to subunit inactivated influenza vaccine. Study-wide results and caveats: Authors suggested each seasonal influenza vaccination recruits few new T cells.

As regards this clonotype: Its antigen is undetermined.

TCRdb used MiXCR to reprocess the RT-PCR reads, holding one entry per CDR3 protein. The sample contains under 500,000 distinct CDR3 sequences, 11% of which appear only once. The sample in question was PBMCs from blood, obtained roughly 46 days after vaccination. This TCR was sampled from a man aged 45-65 years who received an inactivated influenza vaccine.

CDR3 sequence (DNA): TGTGCCAGCAGTTACTCGCGGCGCGAGCAGTACTTC. Its protein is CASSYSRREQYF. This chain connects TRBV6-2 or TRBV6-3 to TRBJ2-7; D not resolved. Germline CDR1 is MNHEY and CDR2 is SVGEGT. Trimming pared 0 bases from V and 6 bases from J, leaving 6 bases between. This CDR3 is 12 amino acids long.